These T cell receptor beta chains were read from a single sample in a study of cytomegalovirus exposure and HLA in healthy donors. The repertoire was sequenced with immunoSEQ multiplex PCR; TCRdb's copy has only in-frame clones and lacks some. The sample contains 150,000 to 200,000 clones, roughly four fifths of which appear only once. The sequenced material came from PBMCs. These receptors all come from a man aged 25-40 years in good health and CMV-seronegative. Each CDR3 is given with its conserved first and last residue. Fields, in order: clone size, CDR3 length, V gene, J gene, D gene, CDR3 protein, CDR3 DNA. A D gene is named only where the DNA matches it firmly. Some rows mark clone size as missing; the rest say once, few, many or name a class of expanded clone.

abundance: few
len: 17
v_gene: TRBV5-1
j_gene: TRBJ2-2
d_gene: TRBD2
CDR3aa: CASSLASGSANTGELFF
CDR3nt: TGCGCCAGCAGCTTGGCTAGCGGTAGCGCGAACACCGGGGAGCTGTTTTTT

abundance: -
len: 16
v_gene: TRBV4-1
j_gene: TRBJ2-1
d_gene: -
CDR3aa: CASSQDSRLAGNEQFF
CDR3nt: TGCGCCAGCAGCCAAGATTCGAGGCTAGCTGGGAATGAGCAGTTCTTC

abundance: -
len: 19
v_gene: TRBV28
j_gene: TRBJ2-3
d_gene: TRBD2
CDR3aa: CASRTLVAGGHRPWDTQYF
CDR3nt: TGTGCCAGCAGGACGCTCGTAGCGGGAGGTCACAGACCTTGGGATACGCAGTATTTT

abundance: few
len: 16
v_gene: TRBV27
j_gene: TRBJ1-5
d_gene: -
CDR3aa: CASSLNSQGVNQPQHF
CDR3nt: TGTGCCAGCAGTTTAAATTCACAGGGAGTCAATCAGCCCCAGCATTTT

abundance: -
len: 16
v_gene: TRBV11-1
j_gene: TRBJ2-1
d_gene: TRBD2
CDR3aa: CASSQFGTSGYNEQFF
CDR3nt: TGTGCCAGCAGCCAATTCGGGACTAGCGGTTACAATGAGCAGTTCTTC

abundance: once
len: 15
v_gene: TRBV7-2
j_gene: TRBJ2-3
d_gene: -
CDR3aa: CASSLGGTEADTQYF
CDR3nt: TGTGCCAGCAGCTTAGGCGGGACAGAGGCAGATACGCAGTATTTT

abundance: -
len: 15
v_gene: TRBV10-3
j_gene: TRBJ2-2
d_gene: -
CDR3aa: CAISEAGIDTGELFF
CDR3nt: TGTGCCATCAGTGAAGCAGGGATCGACACCGGGGAGCTGTTTTTT

abundance: -
len: 16
v_gene: TRBV5-6
j_gene: TRBJ2-7
d_gene: TRBD2
CDR3aa: CASSLTSGRARMEQYF
CDR3nt: TGTGCCAGCAGCCTGACTAGCGGGAGAGCCCGGATGGAGCAGTACTTC

abundance: -
len: 13
v_gene: TRBV29-1
j_gene: TRBJ2-7
d_gene: TRBD1
CDR3aa: CSGTGTGEHEQYF
CDR3nt: TGCAGCGGCACCGGGACAGGGGAGCACGAGCAGTACTTC

abundance: -
len: 14
v_gene: TRBV27
j_gene: TRBJ1-1
d_gene: -
CDR3aa: CASSSWGGETEAFF
CDR3nt: TGTGCCAGCAGTTCTTGGGGGGGAGAGACTGAAGCTTTCTTT

abundance: -
len: 14
v_gene: TRBV6-6
j_gene: TRBJ1-2
d_gene: TRBD1
CDR3aa: CASLGQGAGYGYTF
CDR3nt: TGTGCCAGCCTAGGACAGGGGGCGGGGTATGGCTACACCTTC

abundance: -
len: 14
v_gene: TRBV6-1
j_gene: TRBJ2-7
d_gene: -
CDR3aa: CASSGPRFGFEQYF
CDR3nt: TGTGCCAGCAGTGGTCCTAGATTCGGCTTCGAGCAGTACTTC

abundance: -
len: 13
v_gene: TRBV6-1
j_gene: TRBJ2-3
d_gene: TRBD2
CDR3aa: CASIGDYADTQYF
CDR3nt: TGTGCCAGCATCGGGGACTACGCAGATACGCAGTATTTT

abundance: -
len: 15
v_gene: TRBV7-9
j_gene: TRBJ2-7
d_gene: TRBD2
CDR3aa: CASSSPEREGDEQYF
CDR3nt: TGTGCCAGCAGCTCCCCTGAGCGGGAGGGCGACGAGCAGTACTTC

abundance: -
len: 16
v_gene: TRBV2
j_gene: TRBJ2-3
d_gene: TRBD1
CDR3aa: CASRPRTGGRTDTQYF
CDR3nt: TGTGCCAGCAGACCTAGGACAGGGGGTCGCACAGATACGCAGTATTTT

abundance: -
len: 16
v_gene: TRBV7-9
j_gene: TRBJ2-3
d_gene: TRBD1
CDR3aa: CASIPRDRVPTDTQYF
CDR3nt: TGTGCCAGCATCCCCCGGGACAGGGTACCGACAGATACGCAGTATTTT

abundance: few
len: 17
v_gene: TRBV6-1
j_gene: TRBJ2-1
d_gene: TRBD2
CDR3aa: CASSEALRGLADNEQFF
CDR3nt: TGTGCCAGCAGTGAAGCGCTTCGGGGACTAGCGGACAATGAGCAGTTCTTC

abundance: -
len: 13
v_gene: TRBV2
j_gene: TRBJ2-7
d_gene: TRBD1
CDR3aa: CASNPGQSYEQYF
CDR3nt: TGTGCCAGCAACCCGGGACAGTCCTACGAGCAGTACTTC

abundance: -
len: 16
v_gene: TRBV5-4
j_gene: TRBJ2-2
d_gene: -
CDR3aa: CASSPTNRARTGELFF
CDR3nt: TGTGCCAGCAGCCCCACCAACAGGGCTCGTACCGGGGAGCTGTTTTTT

abundance: -
len: 13
v_gene: TRBV2
j_gene: TRBJ2-1
d_gene: TRBD2
CDR3aa: CASRRTSGTEQFF
CDR3nt: TGTGCCAGCAGGAGGACTAGCGGGACTGAGCAGTTCTTC

abundance: -
len: 14
v_gene: TRBV7-9
j_gene: TRBJ2-2
d_gene: -
CDR3aa: CATLSLPNTGELFF
CDR3nt: TGTGCCACCCTTTCCCTCCCGAACACCGGGGAGCTGTTTTTT

abundance: -
len: 14
v_gene: TRBV5-4
j_gene: TRBJ2-3
d_gene: -
CDR3aa: CASSLTRGTDTQYF
CDR3nt: TGTGCCAGCAGCTTGACCCGGGGCACAGATACGCAGTATTTT

abundance: -
len: 15
v_gene: TRBV27
j_gene: TRBJ2-7
d_gene: -
CDR3aa: CASSLSGRVNYEQYF
CDR3nt: TGTGCCAGCAGTTTATCTGGGCGGGTGAACTACGAGCAGTACTTC

abundance: -
len: 16
v_gene: TRBV7-6
j_gene: TRBJ2-3
d_gene: TRBD2
CDR3aa: CASSLATSVSSDTQYF
CDR3nt: TGTGCCAGCAGCTTAGCGACTAGCGTGAGTTCAGATACGCAGTATTTT

abundance: -
len: 13
v_gene: TRBV10-2
j_gene: TRBJ2-3
d_gene: -
CDR3aa: CATVLANTDTQYF
CDR3nt: TGCGCCACCGTTCTAGCGAACACAGATACGCAGTATTTT

abundance: -
len: 14
v_gene: TRBV5-1
j_gene: TRBJ2-1
d_gene: TRBD2
CDR3aa: CASSLETSGRVQFF
CDR3nt: TGCGCCAGCAGCTTGGAGACTAGCGGGAGAGTTCAGTTCTTC

abundance: -
len: 11
v_gene: TRBV5-1
j_gene: TRBJ2-1
d_gene: -
CDR3aa: CASSLYNEQFF
CDR3nt: TGCGCCAGCAGCCTTTACAATGAGCAGTTCTTC

abundance: -
len: 16
v_gene: TRBV19
j_gene: TRBJ2-1
d_gene: TRBD2
CDR3aa: CASSIVTSGMQNEQFF
CDR3nt: TGTGCCAGTAGTATAGTGACTAGCGGGATGCAAAATGAGCAGTTCTTC

abundance: -
len: 14
v_gene: TRBV6-1
j_gene: TRBJ1-1
d_gene: TRBD1
CDR3aa: CASSERGRWTEAFF
CDR3nt: TGTGCCAGCAGTGAAAGGGGGCGCTGGACTGAAGCTTTCTTT

abundance: -
len: 14
v_gene: TRBV19
j_gene: TRBJ2-7
d_gene: TRBD1
CDR3aa: CASSTRTGGYEQYF
CDR3nt: TGTGCCAGTAGCACAAGGACAGGGGGCTACGAGCAGTACTTC

abundance: -
len: 14
v_gene: TRBV27
j_gene: TRBJ2-7
d_gene: -
CDR3aa: CASRISGNSYEQYF
CDR3nt: TGTGCCAGCCGTATTAGCGGAAACTCCTACGAGCAGTACTTC

abundance: -
len: 16
v_gene: TRBV7-3
j_gene: TRBJ2-1
d_gene: TRBD2
CDR3aa: CASSLGLAGAYNEQFF
CDR3nt: TGTGCCAGCAGCCTCGGACTAGCGGGAGCCTACAATGAGCAGTTCTTC

abundance: -
len: 15
v_gene: TRBV28
j_gene: TRBJ2-7
d_gene: TRBD1
CDR3aa: CASSNTGTGSDEQYF
CDR3nt: TGTGCCAGCAGTAATACCGGGACAGGGTCTGACGAGCAGTACTTC

abundance: -
len: 17
v_gene: TRBV2
j_gene: TRBJ2-3
d_gene: TRBD2
CDR3aa: CASSLGVRLAGGDTQYF
CDR3nt: TGTGCCAGCAGTCTCGGGGTTCGACTAGCGGGAGGAGATACGCAGTATTTT

abundance: -
len: 14
v_gene: TRBV27
j_gene: TRBJ2-1
d_gene: TRBD2
CDR3aa: CASNQAGTYNEQFF
CDR3nt: TGTGCCAGCAATCAAGCGGGGACTTACAATGAGCAGTTCTTC

abundance: -
len: 14
v_gene: TRBV28
j_gene: TRBJ2-7
d_gene: -
CDR3aa: CASSLDPVRGEQYF
CDR3nt: TGTGCCAGCAGTTTGGATCCGGTGCGGGGCGAGCAGTACTTC

abundance: once
len: 15
v_gene: TRBV5-1
j_gene: TRBJ2-3
d_gene: TRBD1
CDR3aa: CASGQDGVSTDTQYF
CDR3nt: TGCGCCAGCGGACAGGACGGGGTTAGCACAGATACGCAGTATTTT

abundance: once
len: 16
v_gene: TRBV7-9
j_gene: TRBJ1-5
d_gene: TRBD1
CDR3aa: CASSLAHRGPNQPQHF
CDR3nt: TGTGCCAGCAGCTTGGCCCACAGGGGACCAAATCAGCCCCAGCATTTT

abundance: -
len: 15
v_gene: TRBV7-6
j_gene: TRBJ2-1
d_gene: TRBD1
CDR3aa: CASSQPGQTYNEQFF
CDR3nt: TGTGCCAGCAGCCAACCGGGACAGACCTACAATGAGCAGTTCTTC

abundance: -
len: 13
v_gene: TRBV13
j_gene: TRBJ2-5
d_gene: -
CDR3aa: CASSPGDQETQYF
CDR3nt: TGTGCCAGCAGCCCAGGGGACCAAGAGACCCAGTACTTC

abundance: -
len: 16
v_gene: TRBV2
j_gene: TRBJ2-1
d_gene: -
CDR3aa: CASSETDTNSYNEQFF
CDR3nt: TGTGCCAGCAGTGAAACCGACACCAACTCCTACAATGAGCAGTTCTTC

abundance: few
len: 16
v_gene: TRBV5-1
j_gene: TRBJ2-5
d_gene: TRBD2
CDR3aa: CASSLGGLAGEETQYF
CDR3nt: TGCGCCAGCAGCTTGGGAGGGCTAGCGGGAGAAGAGACCCAGTACTTC

abundance: -
len: 15
v_gene: TRBV5-6
j_gene: TRBJ2-7
d_gene: -
CDR3aa: CASSWEWADAYEQYF
CDR3nt: TGTGCCAGCAGCTGGGAGTGGGCCGACGCCTACGAGCAGTACTTC

abundance: -
len: 15
v_gene: TRBV5-1
j_gene: TRBJ2-6
d_gene: TRBD1
CDR3aa: CASSLTGAGANVLTF
CDR3nt: TGCGCCAGCAGCTTGACAGGGGCTGGGGCCAACGTCCTGACTTTC

abundance: -
len: 17
v_gene: TRBV4-1
j_gene: TRBJ1-5
d_gene: TRBD1
CDR3aa: CASSQAYRQGGTDTQHF
CDR3nt: TGCGCCAGCAGCCAAGCGTACCGACAGGGCGGCACAGATACGCAGCATTTT

abundance: -
len: 18
v_gene: TRBV5-1
j_gene: TRBJ2-7
d_gene: TRBD1
CDR3aa: CASSLGAGGGDISYEQYF
CDR3nt: TGCGCCAGCAGCTTGGGAGCAGGGGGCGGAGATATTTCCTACGAGCAGTACTTC

abundance: -
len: 16
v_gene: TRBV11-2
j_gene: TRBJ2-3
d_gene: TRBD2
CDR3aa: CASSLGLAGRTDTQYF
CDR3nt: TGTGCCAGCAGCTTAGGACTAGCGGGACGCACAGATACGCAGTATTTT

abundance: -
len: 15
v_gene: TRBV5-1
j_gene: TRBJ2-7
d_gene: -
CDR3aa: CASSLVGGAPYEQYF
CDR3nt: TGCGCCAGCAGCTTGGTGGGTGGGGCCCCCTACGAGCAGTACTTC